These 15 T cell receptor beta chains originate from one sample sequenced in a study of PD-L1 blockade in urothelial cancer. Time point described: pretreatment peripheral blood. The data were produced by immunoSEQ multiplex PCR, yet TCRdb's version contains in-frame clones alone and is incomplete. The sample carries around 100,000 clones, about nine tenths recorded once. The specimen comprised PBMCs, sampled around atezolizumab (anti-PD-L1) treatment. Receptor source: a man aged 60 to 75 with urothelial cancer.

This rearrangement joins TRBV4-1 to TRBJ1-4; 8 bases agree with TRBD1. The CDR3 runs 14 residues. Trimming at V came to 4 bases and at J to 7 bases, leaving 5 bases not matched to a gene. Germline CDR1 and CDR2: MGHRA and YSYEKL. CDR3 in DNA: TGCGCCAGCAGCCCACGGACAGGGAGTGAAAAACTGTTTTTT. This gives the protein CASSPRTGSEKLFF.

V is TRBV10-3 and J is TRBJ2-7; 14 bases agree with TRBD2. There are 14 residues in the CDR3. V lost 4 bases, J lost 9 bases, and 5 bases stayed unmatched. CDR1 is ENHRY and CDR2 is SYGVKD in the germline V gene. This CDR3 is CAISGLAGGPGQYF. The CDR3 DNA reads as TGTGCCATCAGTGGACTAGCGGGAGGGCCAGGGCAGTACTTC.

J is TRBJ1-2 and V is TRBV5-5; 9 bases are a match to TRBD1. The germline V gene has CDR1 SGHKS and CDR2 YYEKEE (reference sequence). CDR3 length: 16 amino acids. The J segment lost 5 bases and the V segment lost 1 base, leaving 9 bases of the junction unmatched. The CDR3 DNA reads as TGTGCCAGCAGCTTGTTCGGGGGACAGGGTGGTTATGGCTACACCTTC. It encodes CASSLFGGQGGYGYTF.

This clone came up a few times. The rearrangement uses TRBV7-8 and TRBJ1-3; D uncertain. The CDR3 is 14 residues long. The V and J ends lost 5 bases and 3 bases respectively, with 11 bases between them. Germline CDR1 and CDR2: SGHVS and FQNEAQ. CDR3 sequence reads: CASSEREGGNTIYF. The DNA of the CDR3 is TGTGCCAGCAGCGAGAGGGAGGGTGGAAACACCATATATTTT.

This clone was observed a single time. CDR3 sequence: CASSRGGGGGPVPDTQYF. In DNA, the CDR3 is TGTGCCAGCAGCCGCGGAGGCGGGGGGGGCCCGGTTCCAGATACGCAGTATTTT. This rearrangement joins TRBV13 to TRBJ2-3, with 9 bases identical to TRBD2. This CDR3 spans 18 amino acids. J lost 4 bases, V lost 5 bases, and 16 bases had no gene match. From germline, CDR1 is PRHDT and CDR2 FYEKMQ (reference sequence). The full variable domain, with the rest looked up from reference TRBV13 and TRBJ2-3, is AAGVIQSPRHLIKEKRETATLKCYPIPRHDTVYWYQQGPGQDPQFLISFYEKMQSDKGSIPDRFSAQQFSDYHSELNMSSLELGDSALYFCASSRGGGGGPVPDTQYFGPGTRLTVL.

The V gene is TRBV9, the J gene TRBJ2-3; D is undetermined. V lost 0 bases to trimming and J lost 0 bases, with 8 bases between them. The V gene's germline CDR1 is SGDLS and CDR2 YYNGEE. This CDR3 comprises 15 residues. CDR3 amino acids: CASSVGGRSTDTQYF. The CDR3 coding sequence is TGTGCCAGCAGCGTAGGTGGCCGAAGCACAGATACGCAGTATTTT. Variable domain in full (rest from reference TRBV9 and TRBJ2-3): DSGVTQTPKHLITATGQRVTLRCSPRSGDLSVYWYQQSLDQGLQFLIQYYNGEERAKGNILERFSAQQFPDLHSELNLSSLELGDSALYFCASSVGGRSTDTQYFGPGTRLTVL.

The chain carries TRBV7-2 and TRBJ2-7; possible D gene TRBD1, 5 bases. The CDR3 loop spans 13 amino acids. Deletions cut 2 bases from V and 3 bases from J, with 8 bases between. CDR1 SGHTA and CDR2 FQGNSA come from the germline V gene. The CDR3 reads CASSLPQGYEQYF. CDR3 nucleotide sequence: TGTGCCAGCAGCTTACCCCAGGGCTACGAGCAGTACTTC.

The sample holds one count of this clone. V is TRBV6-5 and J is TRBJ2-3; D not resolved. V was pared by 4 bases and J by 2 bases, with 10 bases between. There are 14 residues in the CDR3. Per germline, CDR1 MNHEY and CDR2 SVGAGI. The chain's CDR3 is CASSSKTATDTQYF. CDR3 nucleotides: TGTGCCAGCAGTTCTAAAACCGCCACAGATACGCAGTATTTT.

The CDR3 sequence: CASIQGAGGNTIYF. The CDR3 nucleotides read TGTGCCAGCATACAGGGGGCGGGCGGAAACACCATATATTTT. This chain joins TRBV6-1 and TRBJ1-3, with 9 bases aligning to TRBD1. The CDR3 is made up of 14 amino acids. The V gene's germline CDR1 is MNHNS and CDR2 SASEGT. The V segment lost 7 bases and the J segment 4 bases; nucleotides outside the gene matches: 5.

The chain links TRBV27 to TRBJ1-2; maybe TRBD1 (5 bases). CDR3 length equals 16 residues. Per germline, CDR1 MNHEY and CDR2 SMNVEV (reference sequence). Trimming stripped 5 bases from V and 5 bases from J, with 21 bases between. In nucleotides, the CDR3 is TGTGCCAGCAGTCTCCTCGGCCAGGGATGGGGATATGGCTACACCTTC. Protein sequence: CASSLLGQGWGYGYTF.

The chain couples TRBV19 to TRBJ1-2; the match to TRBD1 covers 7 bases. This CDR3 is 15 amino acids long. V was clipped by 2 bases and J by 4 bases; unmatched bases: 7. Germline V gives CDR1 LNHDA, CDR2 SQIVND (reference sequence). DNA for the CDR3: TGTGCCAGTAGTATAACGTCGGACAGGACCTATGGCTACACCTTC. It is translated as CASSITSDRTYGYTF.

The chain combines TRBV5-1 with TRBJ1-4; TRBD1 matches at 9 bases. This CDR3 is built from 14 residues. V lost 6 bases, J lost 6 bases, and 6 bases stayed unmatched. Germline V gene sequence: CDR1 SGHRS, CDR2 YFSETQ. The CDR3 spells CASTLDRGDEKLFF. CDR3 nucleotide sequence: TGCGCCAGCACCTTAGACAGGGGGGATGAAAAACTGTTTTTT.

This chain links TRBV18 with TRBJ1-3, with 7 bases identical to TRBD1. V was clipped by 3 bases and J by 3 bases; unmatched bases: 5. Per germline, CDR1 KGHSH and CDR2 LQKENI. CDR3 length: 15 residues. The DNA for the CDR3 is TGTGCCAGCTCACCGGAGCAGGGGGTTGGAAACACCATATATTTT. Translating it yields CASSPEQGVGNTIYF.

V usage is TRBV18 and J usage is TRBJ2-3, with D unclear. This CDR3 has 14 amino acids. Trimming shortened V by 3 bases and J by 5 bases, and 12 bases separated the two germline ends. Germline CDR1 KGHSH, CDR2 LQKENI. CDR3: CASSPQRGEDTQYF. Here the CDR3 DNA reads TGTGCCAGCTCACCTCAGCGCGGAGAAGATACGCAGTATTTT.

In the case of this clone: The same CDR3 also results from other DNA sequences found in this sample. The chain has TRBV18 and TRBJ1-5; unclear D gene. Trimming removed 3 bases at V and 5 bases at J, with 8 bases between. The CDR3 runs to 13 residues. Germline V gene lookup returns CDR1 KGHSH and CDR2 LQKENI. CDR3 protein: CASSPGRDQPQHF. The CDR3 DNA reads TGTGCCAGCTCACCTGGGAGGGATCAGCCCCAGCATTTT.